This TCR beta chain was identified during a study of blood T cell repertoires in COVID-19. Sequencing used immunoSEQ multiplex PCR; TCRdb keeps in-frame clones, though not all of them. Among fewer than 200,000 clones listed, approximately 88% were seen once. The germline V and J ends were trimmed by 3 bases and 8 bases, with 7 bases remaining between them. Looked up from germline, CDR1 is LNHDA and CDR2 is SQIVND (reference sequence). The CDR3 is 11 amino acids. This chain uses TRBV19 with TRBJ1-1, with TRBD1 as a possible D gene (5 bases). This receptor was identified in a woman aged 60-75 years who had recovered from COVID-19. Sequencing was carried out using peripheral blood. As DNA, the CDR3 is TGTGCCAGTAGTATGGGGCGGGAAGCTTTCTTT. As protein: CASSMGREAFF.